These 26 T cell receptor beta chains were sequenced from one sample in a study of T cell clonotyping in hematopoietic cell transplantation. The table came from immunoSEQ multiplex PCR; TCRdb's copy has only in-frame clones and leaves some out. Of about 50,000 clones in the sample, under 90% were seen once. This sample's time point: recipient sample about 28 days before transplant, after cytoreduction. The specimen comprised peripheral blood mononuclear cells, sampled before stem cell transplant. All receptors derive from a man in his sixties with biphenotypic leukemia. Some clones in this sample may be carry-over from other donors' samples.

This clone was observed once. This sequence joins TRBV4-3 and TRBJ2-3; 7 nucleotides agree with TRBD2. Trimming cost V 1 base and J 3 bases; bases outside gene matches: 7. Germline lookup yields CDR1 LGHNA and CDR2 YSLEER. The CDR3 is made up of 16 amino acids. The CDR3 nucleotides read TGCGCCAGCAGCCAAGCCCCTAGCGGCACGACAGATACGCAGTATTTT. Translating gives CASSQAPSGTTDTQYF.

V usage is TRBV4-1 and J usage is TRBJ2-7; D perhaps matches TRBD1 (6 bases). The CDR3 loop spans 14 amino acids. Trimming removed 4 bases at V and 5 bases at J, with 15 bases between. Germline lookup yields CDR1 MGHRA and CDR2 YSYEKL. The CDR3 reads CASSRGQDRHEQYF. CDR3 bases: TGCGCCAGCAGCCGGGGACAAGATAGACACGAGCAGTACTTC.

The chain has TRBV30 and TRBJ1-1; weak D call: TRBD1 (5 bases). The germline V gene encodes CDR1 GTSNPN and CDR2 SVGIG (reference sequence). The CDR3 has 12 amino acids. Trimming took off 2 bases at V and 5 bases at J, with 9 bases between the two ends. CDR3 sequence (DNA): TGTGCCTGGAGTTTTGGGGGAACTGAAGCTTTCTTT. Its protein product is CAWSFGGTEAFF.

This chain uses TRBV6-6 with TRBJ2-3; D unclear. There are 15 residues in the CDR3. V dropped 0 bases and J dropped 4 bases, with 11 bases sitting between them. The V gene's germline CDR1 is MNHNY and CDR2 SVGAGI (reference sequence). Written as DNA, the CDR3 is TGTGCCAGCAGTTACTCGATTGAAGTGCCAGATACGCAGTATTTT. This translates into CASSYSIEVPDTQYF.

The chain joins TRBV30 to TRBJ2-5; D not resolved. Trimming shortened V by 6 bases and J by 0 bases, and 11 bases separated the two germline ends. Germline values: CDR1 GTSNPN, CDR2 SVGIG (reference sequence). CDR3 length: 13 amino acids. This CDR3 reads CACLASNQETQYF. CDR3 nucleotide sequence: TGTGCCTGCCTGGCGTCTAACCAAGAGACCCAGTACTTC.

The chain uses TRBV5-6 and TRBJ2-3, with D perhaps TRBD2 (5 bases). The germline V gene has CDR1 SGHDT and CDR2 YYEEEE. This CDR3 spans 16 amino acids. V gave up 2 bases and J gave up 1 base, with 14 bases separating them. CDR3 sequence reads: CASSFGLLRGTDTQYF. The CDR3 DNA follows: TGTGCCAGCAGCTTCGGACTCCTTCGTGGCACAGATACGCAGTATTTT.

This chain uses TRBV7-9 with TRBJ1-1; D gene unclear. The germline V and J ends were trimmed by 2 bases and 0 bases, with 10 bases remaining between them. The CDR3 has 15 amino acids. Germline lookup yields CDR1 SEHNR and CDR2 FQNEAQ (reference sequence). The CDR3 spells CASSLYDYMNTEAFF. The CDR3 DNA follows: TGTGCCAGCAGCTTATACGATTACATGAACACTGAAGCTTTCTTT. The full variable domain, completed using reference TRBV7-9 and TRBJ1-1, is DTGVSQNPRHKITKRGQNVTFRCDPISEHNRLYWYRQTLGQGPEFLTYFQNEAQLEKSRLLSDRFSAERPKGSFSTLEIQRTEQGDSAMYLCASSLYDYMNTEAFFGQGTRLTVV.

The table lists this clone with a few counts. The chain is built from TRBV21-1 and TRBJ2-5; no DNA check was done on the table's D call, TRBD2. TRBV21-1 is given as a pseudogene. CDR3 length: 14 residues. The CDR3 spells CASSKRYYRETQYF. The CDR3 bases are TGTGCCAGCAGCAAACGGTACTACCGAGAGACCCAGTACTTC.

This chain uses TRBV28 with TRBJ2-1, with 7 nucleotides matching TRBD1. This CDR3 has 12 residues. Per germline, CDR1 MDHEN and CDR2 SYDVKM. CDR3 in amino acids: CASGGSYNEQFF. Here the CDR3 DNA reads TGTGCTTCAGGGGGCTCCTACAATGAGCAGTTCTTC.

V and J are TRBV5-1 and TRBJ1-2, with D hard to call. Germline assignment: CDR1 SGHRS and CDR2 YFSETQ. Trimming left V 7 bases short and J 0 bases short, with 7 bases between. CDR3 length: 12 amino acids. The CDR3 protein is CASGNANYGYTF. DNA of the CDR3: TGCGCCAGCGGAAACGCTAACTATGGCTACACCTTC.

J is TRBJ2-7 and V is TRBV7-6, with 7 bases that match TRBD2. Per the germline V gene, CDR1 is SGHVS and CDR2 is FNYEAQ. V dropped 5 bases and J dropped 1; count of bases not matched to a gene: 11. This CDR3 is 16 amino acids long. The CDR3, as DNA: TGTGCCAGCAGCCGCGGGGGAGGGGCGAGGTCCTACGAGCAGTACTTC. This encodes CASSRGGGARSYEQYF.

The chain has TRBV2 and TRBJ2-1; TRBD1 matches at 7 bases. Per germline, CDR1 SNHLY and CDR2 FYNNEI. This CDR3 is built from 16 residues. J gave up 0 bases and V 8 bases, and 10 bases lay outside the gene matches. The DNA for the CDR3 is TGTGCCAGCGGGACACAGGGGAGTAGCTCCTACAATGAGCAGTTCTTC. Its translation: CASGTQGSSSYNEQFF.

The chain is built from TRBV11-2 and TRBJ2-5, with TRBD2 identical over 12 bases. Trimming at V came to 5 bases and at J to 7 bases, leaving 5 bases not matched to a gene. This CDR3 spans 14 amino acids. Germline CDR1 is SGHAT and CDR2 is FQNNGV. The CDR3 loop reads CASSPMTSGGTQYF. CDR3 coding DNA: TGTGCCAGCAGCCCGATGACTAGCGGGGGGACCCAGTACTTC.

The table lists this clone with a count of one. The V and J genes are TRBV2 and TRBJ1-1, with a weak D call TRBD1 (6 bases). Per the germline V gene, CDR1 is SNHLY and CDR2 is FYNNEI. The V end lost 9 bases, the J end lost 4 bases, and 15 bases lay between the germline ends. The CDR3 totals 13 residues. The CDR3 spells CARGTGYGTEAFF. CDR3 nucleotides: TGTGCCAGGGGAACAGGGTATGGCACTGAAGCTTTCTTT.

The J gene is TRBJ2-7, the V gene TRBV7-2, with 9 bases aligning to TRBD2. Germline-derived CDR1 and CDR2 are SGHTA and FQGNSA. This CDR3 spans 17 amino acids. V lost 5 bases and J lost 7; bases outside the gene matches: 18. The CDR3 DNA reads as TGTGCCAGCAGCAGTAGTTCCTCTAGCGGGGAGGGATGGGAGCAGTACTTC. Translation gives CASSSSSSSGEGWEQYF.

The chain couples TRBV28 to TRBJ2-2; TRBD1 matches at 10 bases. There are 16 residues in the CDR3. The V and J ends lost 3 bases and 4 bases, in that order; junction bases with no gene match: 5. Germline V gives CDR1 MDHEN, CDR2 SYDVKM. CDR3: CASSLAGQGGTGELFF. CDR3 nucleotide sequence: TGTGCCAGCAGTTTGGCAGGACAGGGGGGCACCGGGGAGCTGTTTTTT.

This sequence joins TRBV28 and TRBJ2-3, with D perhaps matching TRBD2 (5 bases). V lost 5 bases and J lost 1, with 13 bases in between. The germline CDR1 and CDR2 sequences are MDHEN and SYDVKM. The CDR3 runs to 15 residues. The CDR3 loop is CASSPFGLGTDTQYF. DNA of the CDR3: TGTGCCAGCAGTCCGTTCGGACTGGGCACAGATACGCAGTATTTT.

The chain recombines TRBV6-1 with TRBJ2-3; D is perhaps TRBD2 (6 bases). The CDR3 length is 13 residues. Trimming stripped 3 bases from V and 3 bases from J, with 7 bases between. Germline lookup yields CDR1 MNHNS and CDR2 SASEGT. CDR3 residues: CASSEEGTDTQYF. The CDR3 DNA sequence: TGTGCCAGCAGTGAGGAGGGAACAGATACGCAGTATTTT.

The rearrangement uses TRBV4-1 and TRBJ2-7; TRBD1 matches at 7 bases. CDR3 length: 15 residues. V dropped 5 bases and J dropped 2; count of bases not matched to a gene: 9. Germline CDR1 and CDR2: MGHRA and YSYEKL. CDR3 DNA sequence: TGCGCCAGCAGCTCACCCGGGACAGCTACCTACGAGCAGTACTTC. It translates to CASSSPGTATYEQYF.

The V and J genes are TRBV19 and TRBJ1-5; TRBD1 aligns across 10 bases. CDR1 LNHDA and CDR2 SQIVND come from the germline V gene (reference sequence). The CDR3 is 14 amino acids. Unmatched junction bases numbered 3, after V lost 5 bases and J lost 5 bases. CDR3 DNA: TGTGCCAGTAGTCTGACAGGGGGCGATCAGCCCCAGCATTTT. This codes for CASSLTGGDQPQHF.

V is TRBV7-2 and J is TRBJ2-2, with 7 bases that match TRBD2. Unmatched junction bases numbered 18, after V lost 4 bases and J lost 4 bases. CDR1 is SGHTA, CDR2 FQGNSA, per germline. The CDR3 sequence is 19 residues long. CDR3 region: CASSSVGIGSGSFTGELFF. The CDR3 nucleotides read TGTGCCAGCAGCTCAGTAGGGATAGGTAGCGGGTCGTTCACCGGGGAGCTGTTTTTT.

This clone was observed once. The gene calls are TRBV7-2 and TRBJ1-5; the D is unclear. The CDR3 runs 13 residues. Germline CDR1 is SGHTA and CDR2 is FQGNSA. V shed 4 bases and J shed 3 bases, with 7 bases lying between them. The CDR3 region is CASSSVFNQPQHF. The CDR3 nucleotides read TGTGCCAGCAGCTCAGTATTCAATCAGCCCCAGCATTTT.

The rearrangement links TRBV27 to TRBJ1-2, with TRBD1 matching over 7 bases. The germline V gene has CDR1 MNHEY and CDR2 SMNVEV (reference sequence). Trimming took 2 bases from V and 8 from J; bases not matched to a gene: 2. The CDR3 length is 12 residues. CDR3 sequence (DNA): TGTGCCAGCAGTTTAAGGGGGCGCGGCTACACCTTC. This translates into CASSLRGRGYTF.

V and J are TRBV7-9 and TRBJ2-7, with TRBD2 identical over 15 bases. This CDR3 has 15 residues. In germline, CDR1 is SEHNR, CDR2 FQNEAQ (reference sequence). V shed 6 bases, J shed 4 bases, and the junction held 4 bases outside the gene matches. The CDR3 sequence: CASRSGLAGGYEQYF. As DNA, the CDR3 is TGTGCCAGCAGATCGGGACTAGCGGGAGGTTACGAGCAGTACTTC.

The genes are TRBV10-1 and TRBJ2-7; D is ambiguous. This CDR3 contains 15 residues. Germline loops: CDR1 WNHNN, CDR2 SYGVQD (reference sequence). Deletions cut 0 bases from V and 3 bases from J, with 12 bases between. CDR3 sequence reads: CASSESGARSYEQYF. The DNA of the CDR3 is TGCGCCAGCAGTGAGTCCGGAGCTCGAAGCTACGAGCAGTACTTC.

V usage is TRBV30 and J usage is TRBJ2-3; tentative D call: TRBD1 (5 bases). Per the germline V gene, CDR1 is GTSNPN and CDR2 is SVGIG (reference sequence). V lost 1 base and J 1 base, leaving 9 bases between the germline ends. The length of the CDR3 is 14 residues. CDR3 sequence: CAWSEARGTDTQYF. The CDR3 nucleotides are TGTGCCTGGAGTGAGGCCAGGGGCACAGATACGCAGTATTTT.